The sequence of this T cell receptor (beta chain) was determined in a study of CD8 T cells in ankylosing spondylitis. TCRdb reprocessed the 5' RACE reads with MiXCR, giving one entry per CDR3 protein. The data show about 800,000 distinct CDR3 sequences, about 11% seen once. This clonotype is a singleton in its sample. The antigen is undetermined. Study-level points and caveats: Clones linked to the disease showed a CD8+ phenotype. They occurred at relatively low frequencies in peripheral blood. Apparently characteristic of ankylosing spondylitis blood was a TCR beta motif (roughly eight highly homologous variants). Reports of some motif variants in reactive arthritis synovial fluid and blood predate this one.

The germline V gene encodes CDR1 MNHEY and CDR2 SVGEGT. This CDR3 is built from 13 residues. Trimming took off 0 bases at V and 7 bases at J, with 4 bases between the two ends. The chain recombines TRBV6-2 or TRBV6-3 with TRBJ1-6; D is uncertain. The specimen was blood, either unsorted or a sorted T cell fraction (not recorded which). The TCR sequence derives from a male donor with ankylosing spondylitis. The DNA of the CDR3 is TGTGCCAGCAGTTACTCGACGAATTCACCCCTCCACTTT. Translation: CASSYSTNSPLHF.